This T cell receptor (beta chain) was captured by sequencing in a study of cytomegalovirus exposure and HLA in healthy donors. CDR1 is LNHDA, CDR2 SQIVND, per germline (reference sequence). Trimming removed 7 bases at V and 5 bases at J, with 11 bases between. The CDR3 totals 13 residues. It was with 60 Vbeta and 13 Jbeta primers that the PCR ran. The assay was immunoSEQ multiplex PCR, and TCRdb's table has in-frame clones only and misses some. The sample lists approximately 98,000 clones; about 80% were seen once. The specimen was PBMCs. The sequence came from a man younger than 35 in good health and CMV-seropositive. The chain couples TRBV19 to TRBJ1-4, with a tentative D call TRBD1 (6 bases). CDR3 region: CASKPQGNEKLFF. CDR3 nucleotides: TGTGCCAGTAAACCGCAGGGGAATGAAAAACTGTTTTTT.